What follows are 21 T cell receptor beta chains derived from one specimen sequenced in a study of blood T cell repertoires in COVID-19. TCRdb keeps only in-frame clones here, not all; method: immunoSEQ multiplex PCR. Among over 30,000 clones listed, over 90% were seen once. Source material: peripheral blood. The origin of the receptors is a human donor in a cohort sampled during active COVID-19.

This chain joins TRBV11-2 and TRBJ1-2, with TRBD1 matching 7 bases. CDR3 size: 15 residues. CDR1 is SGHAT and CDR2 is FQNNGV in the germline V gene. After removal of 1 base from V and 4 bases from J, the junction contained 6 bases not matched to a gene. CDR3 sequence reads: CASSLGDRAGYGYTF. In nucleotides, the CDR3 is TGTGCCAGCAGCTTAGGAGACAGGGCCGGCTATGGCTACACCTTC.

This clone was seen a single time. The chain combines TRBV7-8 with TRBJ2-1; D is unclear. The CDR3 is 15 amino acids. Germline lookup yields CDR1 SGHVS and CDR2 FQNEAQ. The V end was cut by 4 bases, the J end by 8 bases, with 18 bases between. The DNA for the CDR3 is TGTGCCAGCAGCTCCCGTCGGGTTGCTATCGATGAGCAGTTCTTC. Protein sequence: CASSSRRVAIDEQFF.

V gene TRBV30 combines with J gene TRBJ1-3; possible D gene TRBD1, 6 bases. The V gene lost 1 base and the J gene lost 0 bases, with 10 bases spanning the gap. There are 15 residues in the CDR3. CDR1 GTSNPN and CDR2 SVGIG come from the germline V gene (reference sequence). CDR3 in amino acids: CAWSGGQNSGNTIYF. CDR3 coding DNA: TGTGCCTGGAGTGGAGGACAGAACTCTGGAAACACCATATATTTT.

V and J are TRBV6-2 or TRBV6-3 and TRBJ2-2; TRBD2 matches 7 bases. The CDR3 is 15 residues long. Germline V gene lookup returns CDR1 MNHEY and CDR2 SVGEGT. Trimming at V came to 2 bases and at J to 2 bases, leaving 2 bases not matched to a gene. The CDR3 coding sequence is TGTGCCAGCAGTTACCAGCGGGGCAACACCGGGGAGCTGTTTTTT. It translates to CASSYQRGNTGELFF.

This chain uses TRBV9 with TRBJ1-4; D is ambiguous. V gave up 0 bases and J gave up 4 bases, with 7 bases separating them. The CDR3 sequence is 14 residues long. Per the germline V gene, CDR1 is SGDLS and CDR2 is YYNGEE. The CDR3 coding sequence is TGTGCCAGCAGCGTAGACACCCTTAATGAAAAACTGTTTTTT. It specifies CASSVDTLNEKLFF.

The genes are TRBV28 and TRBJ1-2; D not certain. Germline-derived CDR1 and CDR2 are MDHEN and SYDVKM. CDR3 length: 14 amino acids. V lost 7 bases to trimming and J lost 4 bases, with 16 bases between them. The CDR3 spells CASTRARKTYGYTF. DNA for the CDR3: TGTGCCAGCACGAGGGCCAGGAAAACCTATGGCTACACCTTC.

This clone appeared a single time. The chain uses TRBV5-4 and TRBJ1-1; TRBD1 is a possible D gene (5 bases). Germline CDR1 SGHNT, CDR2 YYREEE (reference sequence). There are 17 residues in the CDR3. V was clipped by 0 bases and J by 1 base, with 16 bases between them. CDR3 DNA: TGTGCCAGCAGCTTGGCCCCCCCGACAGCAGAGAACACTGAAGCTTTCTTT. It translates to CASSLAPPTAENTEAFF.

The rearrangement uses TRBV5-1 and TRBJ2-3; the D gene is possibly TRBD2 (5 bases). CDR1 SGHRS and CDR2 YFSETQ come from the germline V gene. With 4 bases removed from V and 1 base from J, the gap between germline ends came to 13 bases. The CDR3 has 15 amino acids. CDR3 nucleotide sequence: TGCGCCAGCAGCCACGAACCCGGGGGCACAGATACGCAGTATTTT. This translates into CASSHEPGGTDTQYF.

V and J are TRBV29-1 and TRBJ2-4, with D perhaps matching TRBD2 (5 bases). Looked up from germline, CDR1 is SQVTM and CDR2 is ANQGSEA. Deletions cut 8 bases from V and 6 bases from J, with 17 bases between. The CDR3 length is 13 residues. CDR3 sequence: CSSRGREGNIQYF. CDR3 nucleotide sequence: TGCAGCTCTAGAGGTCGAGAGGGAAACATTCAGTACTTC.

The rearrangement links TRBV19 to TRBJ2-7, with TRBD2 matching over 10 bases. There are 15 residues in the CDR3. V lost 5 bases and J lost 2; bases outside the gene matches: 6. Looked up from germline, CDR1 is LNHDA and CDR2 is SQIVND (reference sequence). CDR3 region: CASSASGRAPYEQYF. DNA for the CDR3: TGTGCCAGTAGTGCAAGCGGGAGGGCCCCCTACGAGCAGTACTTC.

This clone was detected only a few times. In nucleotides, the CDR3 is TGTGCCAGTAAAAAGGGGCAGGGGGGAGAGACCCAGTACTTC. Protein sequence: CASKKGQGGETQYF. This chain joins TRBV19 and TRBJ2-5; possible D gene TRBD1, 7 bases. CDR3 size: 14 residues. V dropped 7 bases and J dropped 4 bases, with 16 bases sitting between them. Germline CDR1 LNHDA, CDR2 SQIVND (reference sequence).

The V gene is TRBV28, the J gene TRBJ1-2; possible D gene TRBD1, 6 bases. CDR3 length: 12 residues. V lost 8 bases to trimming and J lost 8 bases, with 15 bases between them. Germline lookup yields CDR1 MDHEN and CDR2 SYDVKM. Here the CDR3 reads CASGTSVRGYTF. The DNA of the CDR3 is TGTGCCAGCGGGACATCAGTTCGGGGCTACACCTTC.

The genes are TRBV10-1 and TRBJ2-7; 10 bases line up with TRBD1. The CDR3 spans 16 residues. Per the germline V gene, CDR1 is WNHNN and CDR2 is SYGVQD (reference sequence). J was trimmed by 2 bases and V by 4 bases; bases with no gene match: 8. CDR3 sequence (DNA): TGCGCCAGCAGTGGCGGGGACAGGGGTAATCCCTACGAGCAGTACTTC. Amino acid sequence: CASSGGDRGNPYEQYF.

The rearrangement uses TRBV6-6 and TRBJ2-7, with 13 bases aligning to TRBD2. The germline V gene has CDR1 MNHNY and CDR2 SVGAGI (reference sequence). CDR3 size: 15 residues. V lost 5 bases and J lost 3; bases outside the gene matches: 4. DNA of the CDR3: TGTGCCAGCAGTCCCGGGACTAGCGGGGTCTACGAGCAGTACTTC. Protein: CASSPGTSGVYEQYF.

The V and J genes are TRBV19 and TRBJ2-3; 14 bases map to TRBD2. CDR1 and CDR2 (germline): LNHDA, SQIVND (reference sequence). Germline trimming cut 3 bases from V and 3 bases from J; bases unmatched to any gene: 2. This CDR3 contains 16 residues. CDR3 DNA sequence: TGTGCCAGTAGTATGGGACTAGCGGGAGAAACAGATACGCAGTATTTT. Its translation: CASSMGLAGETDTQYF.

This clone appeared a single time. This chain joins TRBV29-1 and TRBJ2-7, with D perhaps TRBD2 (6 bases). Germline loops: CDR1 SQVTM, CDR2 ANQGSEA. CDR3 length: 14 residues. V was shortened by 7 bases and J by 2 bases, with 18 bases between the two germline ends. CDR3 loop: CSAVAEGIAYEQYF. DNA for the CDR3: TGCAGCGCCGTGGCGGAGGGGATAGCCTACGAGCAGTACTTC.

J is TRBJ2-1 and V is TRBV11-2, with 9 positions matching TRBD2. The junction had 17 bases not matched to a gene; V was cut back by 4 bases and J by 4 bases. The CDR3 consists of 19 residues. Germline loops: CDR1 SGHAT, CDR2 FQNNGV. The CDR3 DNA sequence: TGTGCCAGCAGCTACAATCTAGGAGCGGGAGGCGGGTTGTACAATGAGCAGTTCTTC. Its protein is CASSYNLGAGGGLYNEQFF.

This sequence joins TRBV3-1 (or the pseudogene TRBV3-2) and TRBJ2-2; D is unclear. This CDR3 is 12 amino acids long. Per the germline V gene, CDR1 is LGHDT and CDR2 is YNNKEL (reference sequence). The V gene lost 2 bases and the J gene lost 7 bases, with 5 bases spanning the gap. CDR3 protein: CASSQYRGELFF. The CDR3 nucleotides are TGTGCCAGCAGCCAATATCGCGGGGAGCTGTTTTTT.

The V and J genes are TRBV27 and TRBJ2-1, with 11 positions matching TRBD2. CDR1 is MNHEY and CDR2 is SMNVEV in the germline V gene (reference sequence). The V segment lost 6 bases and the J segment 2 bases; nucleotides outside the gene matches: 6. The CDR3 is made up of 16 amino acids. For the CDR3, the DNA is TGTGCCAGCAGCCCGACTAGCGGGATCACCTACAATGAGCAGTTCTTC. Residues: CASSPTSGITYNEQFF.

The chain recombines TRBV6-2 or TRBV6-3 with TRBJ1-1, with TRBD1 matching over 7 bases. CDR1 and CDR2 from the germline V gene are MNHEY and SVGEGT. The CDR3 totals 14 residues. V was pared by 0 bases and J by 4 bases, with 2 bases of the junction left unmatched. The CDR3 sequence is CASSYSTGPTEAFF. The CDR3 DNA follows: TGTGCCAGCAGTTACTCGACAGGGCCCACTGAAGCTTTCTTT.

The chain is built from TRBV25-1 and TRBJ1-5, with 8 bases fitting TRBD1. Germline trimming cut 4 bases from V and 2 bases from J; bases unmatched to any gene: 4. Germline CDR1 is MGHDK and CDR2 is SYGVNS. This CDR3 comprises 15 residues. The chain's CDR3 is CASSATGDGNQPQHF. The CDR3 DNA follows: TGTGCCAGCAGTGCGACAGGGGACGGCAATCAGCCCCAGCATTTT.